This is a list of T cell receptor beta chains from one sample in a study of blood T cell repertoires in COVID-19. Sequencing was performed with immunoSEQ multiplex PCR; in TCRdb, only in-frame clones are kept and a portion is missing. The sample records about 230,000 clones, more than 70% being singletons. The sample taken for sequencing was peripheral blood. The receptors come from a middle-aged man with active or convalescent COVID-19. The CDR3 runs from the conserved cysteine through the conserved F or W. A D gene is named only where the DNA matches it firmly. Clone size is stated in some rows and not others, as once, few, many or a class when expanded.

clone_size j_call d_call v_call cdr3_aa cdr3_nt
once TRBJ1-1 TRBD1 TRBV2 CASRAGGTGGTEAFF TGTGCCAGCAGGGCTGGGGGGACAGGGGGAACTGAAGCTTTCTTT
NA TRBJ1-6 TRBD1 TRBV19 CASSLDRDSSYNSPLHF TGTGCCAGTAGCTTAGACCGGGACAGCTCCTATAATTCACCCCTCCACTTT
NA TRBJ2-3 TRBD2 TRBV29-1 CSVGTSTGTDTQYF TGCAGCGTTGGGACTAGCACAGGTACAGATACGCAGTATTTT
NA TRBJ1-1 NA TRBV30 CAWRHSPNTEAFF TGTGCCTGGAGGCACAGTCCGAACACTGAAGCTTTCTTT
once TRBJ2-5 TRBD2 TRBV4-3 CASSLGIAGGWETQYF TGCGCCAGCAGCCTGGGCATAGCGGGGGGCTGGGAGACCCAGTACTTC
NA TRBJ2-2 TRBD2 TRBV30 CAWKDSGRDTGELFF TGTGCCTGGAAGGATAGCGGGAGAGACACCGGGGAGCTGTTTTTT
few TRBJ1-2 TRBD1 TRBV30 CAWSIGGSGYTF TGTGCCTGGAGTATAGGGGGCAGTGGCTACACCTTC
NA TRBJ2-1 NA TRBV25-1 CASSESPTRNEQFF TGTGCCAGCAGTGAATCCCCTACTAGAAATGAGCAGTTCTTC
once TRBJ2-2 NA TRBV29-1 CRVRRGGVGTGELFF TGCCGCGTTCGTAGGGGGGGCGTTGGGACCGGGGAGCTGTTTTTT
NA TRBJ1-2 NA TRBV2 CASAFGGYGYTF TGTGCCAGTGCCTTTGGCGGCTATGGCTACACCTTC
NA TRBJ1-2 NA TRBV6-6 CASSYRQGEGYTF TGTGCCAGCAGTTACCGGCAGGGTGAGGGCTACACCTTC
NA TRBJ1-1 NA TRBV27 CASSPESGSWTEAFF TGTGCCAGCAGTCCCGAGTCGGGGAGCTGGACTGAAGCTTTCTTT
NA TRBJ1-1 TRBD1 TRBV10-1 CASSQQGYTEAFF TGCGCCAGCAGTCAACAGGGGTACACTGAAGCTTTCTTT
hyperexpanded TRBJ2-2 NA TRBV7-9 CASSSTSMPLDNTGELFF TGTGCCAGCAGCTCAACCTCCATGCCCCTAGATAACACCGGGGAGCTGTTTTTT
NA TRBJ2-7 TRBD1 TRBV19 CASSIDRGYEQYF TGTGCCAGTAGTATCGACAGGGGTTACGAGCAGTACTTC
few TRBJ2-2 TRBD1 TRBV19 CASSIGQGVRGRELFF TGTGCCAGTAGTATTGGACAGGGGGTCAGGGGTCGGGAGCTGTTTTTT
NA TRBJ1-1 TRBD1 TRBV10-1 CASSRGQGITEAFF TGCGCCAGCAGCCGGGGACAGGGGATTACTGAAGCTTTCTTT
NA TRBJ1-2 NA TRBV14 CASRPTGSTYGYTF TGTGCCAGCAGGCCCACGGGGTCGACCTATGGCTACACCTTC
NA TRBJ1-1 TRBD1 TRBV3-1/TRBV3-2 CASSQDQGVGGAKAFF TGTGCCAGCAGCCAAGATCAAGGCGTAGGGGGCGCAAAAGCTTTCTTT
once TRBJ2-7 TRBD1 TRBV27 CASRTGQGSYEQYF TGTGCCAGCAGAACGGGACAGGGTTCCTACGAGCAGTACTTC
NA TRBJ2-1 TRBD2 TRBV7-3 CASSLAGTKSNEQFF TGTGCCAGCAGTTTAGCCGGGACTAAGTCCAATGAGCAGTTCTTC
few TRBJ2-5 NA TRBV6-5 CASSFGQKETQYF TGTGCCAGCAGTTTCGGACAAAAAGAGACCCAGTACTTC
NA TRBJ2-5 NA TRBV30 CAWSVTYQETQYF TGTGCCTGGAGTGTAACCTATCAAGAGACCCAGTACTTC
once TRBJ2-5 TRBD2 TRBV2 CASTTSDLPGETQYF TGTGCCAGTACGACTAGCGACCTCCCCGGGGAGACCCAGTACTTC
NA TRBJ1-2 NA TRBV4-1 CASSQEISTVYGYTF TGCGCCAGCAGCCAAGAGATCTCGACAGTCTATGGCTACACCTTC
NA TRBJ1-5 NA TRBV19 CASSISGEVGNQPQHF TGTGCCAGTAGTATTTCGGGGGAGGTGGGCAATCAGCCCCAGCATTTT
once TRBJ1-5 TRBD1 TRBV28 CASSRGRQGGYSNQPQHF TGTGCCAGCAGTCGCGGGAGGCAGGGGGGGTATAGCAATCAGCCCCAGCATTTT
NA TRBJ1-1 NA TRBV9 CASSPIAENTEAFF TGTGCCAGCAGCCCAATAGCGGAGAACACTGAAGCTTTCTTT
once TRBJ1-2 NA TRBV6-5 CASSYSGGGYTF TGTGCCAGCAGTTACTCTGGGGGCGGCTACACCTTC
NA TRBJ2-5 TRBD2 TRBV3-1/TRBV3-2 CASSQAAGGLQETQYF TGTGCCAGCAGCCAAGCGGCGGGAGGACTCCAAGAGACCCAGTACTTC
NA TRBJ2-7 NA TRBV24-1 CATSDLTQEEPEQYF TGTGCCACCAGTGATTTGACTCAGGAAGAGCCCGAGCAGTACTTC
NA TRBJ1-1 TRBD1 TRBV9 CASSPTGAMNTEAFF TGTGCCAGCAGCCCCACAGGGGCGATGAACACTGAAGCTTTCTTT
NA TRBJ2-1 TRBD2 TRBV3-1/TRBV3-2 CASSQASGRAGDEQFF TGTGCCAGCAGCCAGGCTAGCGGGAGGGCCGGGGATGAGCAGTTCTTC
NA TRBJ2-2 NA TRBV5-3 CARNLGGVWVGELFF TGTGCCAGAAACCTGGGGGGTGTATGGGTCGGGGAGCTGTTTTTT
few TRBJ1-1 NA TRBV19 CASSILSEAFF TGTGCCAGTAGTATACTCTCTGAAGCTTTCTTT
NA TRBJ2-3 NA TRBV6-5 CASSYYGGSTDTQYF TGTGCCAGCAGTTATTATGGAGGTAGCACAGATACGCAGTATTTT
NA TRBJ2-7 NA TRBV3-1/TRBV3-2 CASSQQNPGEQYF TGTGCCAGCAGCCAACAAAACCCGGGGGAGCAGTACTTC
once TRBJ2-1 TRBD2 TRBV7-6 CASTPSGLAGPGRSYNEQFF TGTGCCAGCACCCCGTCGGGACTAGCGGGACCCGGACGCTCCTACAATGAGCAGTTCTTC
many TRBJ1-5 NA TRBV6-6 CASSYAEDGQPQHF TGTGCCAGCAGTTACGCGGAGGACGGTCAGCCCCAGCATTTT